A selection of T cell receptor beta chains follows, all from one sample in a study of blood T cell repertoires in COVID-19. Repertoires were generated with immunoSEQ multiplex PCR, while TCRdb's copy carries only in-frame clones and drops some. The data contain approximately 60,000 clones, about four fifths of them singletons. Sequencing was carried out using peripheral blood. All receptors derive from a woman aged 80 or over with acute or convalescent COVID-19. The CDR3 runs from the conserved cysteine through the conserved F or W. Fields, in order: J gene, clone size, D gene, V gene, CDR3 protein, CDR3 DNA. D genes are given only for firm matches. Not every row has a clone size; where given, it reads once, few, many or a size class.

J gene: TRBJ2-7
clone size: -
D gene: -
V gene: TRBV7-2
CDR3 protein: CASSFPGTPWEQYF
CDR3 DNA: TGTGCCAGCAGCTTCCCCGGGACACCTTGGGAGCAGTACTTC

J gene: TRBJ1-2
clone size: -
D gene: TRBD1
V gene: TRBV9
CDR3 protein: CASLGNRGASGYTF
CDR3 DNA: TGTGCCAGCCTAGGGAACAGGGGAGCCTCTGGCTACACCTTC

J gene: TRBJ2-5
clone size: -
D gene: TRBD2
V gene: TRBV7-9
CDR3 protein: CASSLAAGFQETQYF
CDR3 DNA: TGTGCCAGCAGCCTAGCGGCGGGTTTCCAAGAGACCCAGTACTTC

J gene: TRBJ1-5
clone size: once
D gene: TRBD1
V gene: TRBV4-1
CDR3 protein: CASSQSGQAKQPQHF
CDR3 DNA: TGCGCCAGCAGCCAGTCCGGACAGGCGAAGCAGCCCCAGCATTTT

J gene: TRBJ1-2
clone size: -
D gene: -
V gene: TRBV2
CDR3 protein: CASRKGGGLSGYTF
CDR3 DNA: TGTGCCAGCAGGAAGGGCGGGGGATTGAGCGGCTACACCTTC

J gene: TRBJ2-2
clone size: few
D gene: TRBD2
V gene: TRBV3-1/TRBV3-2
CDR3 protein: CATAGEGELFF
CDR3 DNA: TGTGCGACCGCGGGGGAAGGGGAGCTGTTTTTT

J gene: TRBJ2-1
clone size: -
D gene: -
V gene: TRBV7-2
CDR3 protein: CASSRDSSSYNEQFF
CDR3 DNA: TGTGCCAGCAGCCGGGACTCAAGCTCCTACAATGAGCAGTTCTTC

J gene: TRBJ2-3
clone size: -
D gene: TRBD1
V gene: TRBV11-2
CDR3 protein: CASSLRQGGDTQYF
CDR3 DNA: TGTGCCAGCAGCCTCCGACAGGGGGGAGATACGCAGTATTTT

J gene: TRBJ1-2
clone size: -
D gene: TRBD1
V gene: TRBV4-3
CDR3 protein: CASSQQDRANYGYTF
CDR3 DNA: TGCGCCAGCAGCCAACAGGACAGGGCGAACTATGGCTACACCTTC

J gene: TRBJ2-1
clone size: -
D gene: TRBD2
V gene: TRBV10-1
CDR3 protein: CASSSGRAGSYNEQFF
CDR3 DNA: TGCGCCAGCAGTAGCGGGAGGGCCGGGTCCTACAATGAGCAGTTCTTC

J gene: TRBJ1-1
clone size: -
D gene: TRBD1
V gene: TRBV10-2
CDR3 protein: CASISDRGGTEAFF
CDR3 DNA: TGCGCCAGCATCTCGGACAGGGGGGGCACTGAAGCTTTCTTT

J gene: TRBJ2-2
clone size: few
D gene: TRBD2
V gene: TRBV3-1/TRBV3-2
CDR3 protein: CASSQVGRGIHPNTGELFF
CDR3 DNA: TGTGCCAGCAGCCAAGTCGGGCGGGGGATTCACCCGAACACCGGGGAGCTGTTTTTT

J gene: TRBJ1-1
clone size: once
D gene: TRBD1
V gene: TRBV7-2
CDR3 protein: CASSLVWLRTGTENTEAFF
CDR3 DNA: TGTGCCAGCAGCTTAGTATGGTTGCGTACTGGGACAGAGAACACTGAAGCTTTCTTT

J gene: TRBJ2-7
clone size: -
D gene: TRBD1
V gene: TRBV12-3/TRBV12-4
CDR3 protein: CASTGQGREQYF
CDR3 DNA: TGTGCCAGCACCGGACAGGGTCGCGAGCAGTACTTC

J gene: TRBJ1-2
clone size: -
D gene: TRBD1
V gene: TRBV5-1
CDR3 protein: CASARDRGNGGYTF
CDR3 DNA: TGCGCCAGCGCCCGGGACAGGGGGAACGGGGGCTACACCTTC

J gene: TRBJ2-1
clone size: -
D gene: -
V gene: TRBV7-2
CDR3 protein: CASSQVPGRGTYNEQFF
CDR3 DNA: TGTGCCAGCAGCCAAGTTCCCGGGAGAGGGACCTACAATGAGCAGTTCTTC

J gene: TRBJ1-2
clone size: -
D gene: TRBD1
V gene: TRBV5-4
CDR3 protein: CASSLQGVHGYTF
CDR3 DNA: TGTGCCAGCAGCCTCCAGGGGGTCCATGGCTACACCTTC

J gene: TRBJ1-5
clone size: -
D gene: TRBD1
V gene: TRBV7-2
CDR3 protein: CASSRSGTGGPWAQHF
CDR3 DNA: TGTGCCAGCAGCCGGAGCGGGACAGGGGGCCCATGGGCCCAGCATTTT

J gene: TRBJ2-7
clone size: -
D gene: TRBD1
V gene: TRBV18
CDR3 protein: CASSPGQTYEQYF
CDR3 DNA: TGTGCCAGCTCACCGGGACAGACCTACGAGCAGTACTTC

J gene: TRBJ2-2
clone size: -
D gene: -
V gene: TRBV9
CDR3 protein: CASSGYRQPNTGELFF
CDR3 DNA: TGTGCCAGCAGCGGATACAGGCAGCCGAACACCGGGGAGCTGTTTTTT

J gene: TRBJ1-2
clone size: once
D gene: -
V gene: TRBV11-2
CDR3 protein: CASSLERLADSNYGYTF
CDR3 DNA: TGTGCCAGCAGCTTAGAACGTCTCGCGGATTCCAACTATGGCTACACCTTC

J gene: TRBJ1-2
clone size: few
D gene: TRBD1
V gene: TRBV6-5
CDR3 protein: CASSTTGGGSYGYTF
CDR3 DNA: TGTGCCAGCAGTACTACAGGGGGCGGGAGCTATGGCTACACCTTC